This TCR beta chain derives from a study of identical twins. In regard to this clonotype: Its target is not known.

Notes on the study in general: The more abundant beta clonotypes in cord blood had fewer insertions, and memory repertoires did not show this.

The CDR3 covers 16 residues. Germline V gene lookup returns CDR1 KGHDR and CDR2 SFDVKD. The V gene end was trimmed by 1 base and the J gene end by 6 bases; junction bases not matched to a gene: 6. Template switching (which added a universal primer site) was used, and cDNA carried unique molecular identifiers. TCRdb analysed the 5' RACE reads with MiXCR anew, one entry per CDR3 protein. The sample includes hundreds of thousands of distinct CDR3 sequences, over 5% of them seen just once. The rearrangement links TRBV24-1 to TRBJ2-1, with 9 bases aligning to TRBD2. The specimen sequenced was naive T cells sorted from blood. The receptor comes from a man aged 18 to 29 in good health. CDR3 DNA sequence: TGTGCCACCAGTGATTTTGGGCTAGCGGGGAGCAATGAGCAGTTCTTC. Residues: CATSDFGLAGSNEQFF.